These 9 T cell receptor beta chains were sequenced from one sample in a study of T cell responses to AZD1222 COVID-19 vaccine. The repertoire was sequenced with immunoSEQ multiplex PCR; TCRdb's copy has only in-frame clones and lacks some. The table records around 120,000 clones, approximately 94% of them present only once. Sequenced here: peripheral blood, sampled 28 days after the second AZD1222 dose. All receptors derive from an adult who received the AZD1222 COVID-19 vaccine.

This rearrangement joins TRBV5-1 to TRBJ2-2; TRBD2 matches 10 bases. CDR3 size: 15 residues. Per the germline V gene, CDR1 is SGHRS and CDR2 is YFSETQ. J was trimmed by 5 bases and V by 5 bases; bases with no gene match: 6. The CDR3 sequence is CASRPSGSRTGELFF. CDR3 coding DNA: TGCGCCAGCAGACCTAGCGGGAGTAGGACCGGGGAGCTGTTTTTT.

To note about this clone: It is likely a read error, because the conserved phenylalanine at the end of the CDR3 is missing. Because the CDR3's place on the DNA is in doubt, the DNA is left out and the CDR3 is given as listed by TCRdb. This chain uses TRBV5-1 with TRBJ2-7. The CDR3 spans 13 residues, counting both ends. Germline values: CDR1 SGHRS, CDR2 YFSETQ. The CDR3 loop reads CASSLRGTQKGKQ.

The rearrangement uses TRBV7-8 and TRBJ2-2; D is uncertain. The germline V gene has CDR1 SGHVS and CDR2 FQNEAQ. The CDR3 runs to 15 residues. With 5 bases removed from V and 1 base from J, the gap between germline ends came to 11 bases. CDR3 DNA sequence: TGTGCCAGCAGCCTTTGGGTGGGGAACACCGGGGAGCTGTTTTTT. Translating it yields CASSLWVGNTGELFF.

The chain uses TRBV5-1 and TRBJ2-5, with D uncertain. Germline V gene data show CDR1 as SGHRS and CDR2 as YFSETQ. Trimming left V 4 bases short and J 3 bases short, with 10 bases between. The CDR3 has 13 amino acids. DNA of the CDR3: TGCGCCAGCAGCACCCCTAGGAAAGAGACCCAGTACTTC. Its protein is CASSTPRKETQYF. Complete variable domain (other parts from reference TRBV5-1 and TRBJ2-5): KAGVTQTPRYLIKTRGQQVTLSCSPISGHRSVSWYQQTPGQGLQFLFEYFSETQRNKGNFPGRFSGRQFSNSRSEMNVSTLELGDSALYLCASSTPRKETQYFGPGTRLLVL.

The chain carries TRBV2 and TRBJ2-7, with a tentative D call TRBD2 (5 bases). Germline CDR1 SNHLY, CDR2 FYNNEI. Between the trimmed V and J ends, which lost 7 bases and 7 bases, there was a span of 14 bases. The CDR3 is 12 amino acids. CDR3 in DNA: TGTGCCAGCAACGTGGGTGGCGGGGAGCAGTACTTC. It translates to CASNVGGGEQYF.

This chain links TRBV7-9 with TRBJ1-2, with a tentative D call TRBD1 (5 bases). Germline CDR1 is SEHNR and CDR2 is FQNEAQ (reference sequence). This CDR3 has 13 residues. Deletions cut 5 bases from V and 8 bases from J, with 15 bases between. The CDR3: CASSPSSRDGYTF. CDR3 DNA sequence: TGTGCCAGCAGCCCATCCTCCAGGGACGGCTACACCTTC.

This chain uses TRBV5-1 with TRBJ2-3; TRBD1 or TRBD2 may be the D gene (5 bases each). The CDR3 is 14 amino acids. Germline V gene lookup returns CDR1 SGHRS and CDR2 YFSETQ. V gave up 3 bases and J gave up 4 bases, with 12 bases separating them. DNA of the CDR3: TGCGCCAGCAGCTCTGAAGGGACCCCAGATACGCAGTATTTT. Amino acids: CASSSEGTPDTQYF. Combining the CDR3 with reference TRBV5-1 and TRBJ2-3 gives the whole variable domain KAGVTQTPRYLIKTRGQQVTLSCSPISGHRSVSWYQQTPGQGLQFLFEYFSETQRNKGNFPGRFSGRQFSNSRSEMNVSTLELGDSALYLCASSSEGTPDTQYFGPGTRLTVL.

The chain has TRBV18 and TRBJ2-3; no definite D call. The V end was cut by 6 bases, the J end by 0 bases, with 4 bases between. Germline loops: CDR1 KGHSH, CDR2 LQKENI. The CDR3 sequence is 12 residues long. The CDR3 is CASSVSTDTQYF. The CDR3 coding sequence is TGTGCCAGCTCCGTTAGCACAGATACGCAGTATTTT.

DNA for the CDR3: TGTGCCAGCAGTTCCTGGGACAGGGAGGCCGGGGAGCTGTTTTTT. The encoded protein is CASSSWDREAGELFF. This rearrangement joins TRBV28 to TRBJ2-2; 9 bases are shared with TRBD1. Germline trimming cut 4 bases from V and 6 bases from J; bases unmatched to any gene: 6. This CDR3 contains 15 residues. The V gene's germline CDR1 is MDHEN and CDR2 SYDVKM.